This is a list of T cell receptor beta chains from one sample in a study of blood T cell repertoires in COVID-19. The repertoire was sequenced with immunoSEQ multiplex PCR; TCRdb's copy has only in-frame clones and lacks some. The data show a few hundred thousand clones, approximately 86% seen once. The specimen was peripheral blood. The receptors come from a man between 18 and 35 years old with active or convalescent COVID-19. The CDR3 runs from the conserved cysteine through the conserved F or W. The order of the fields is clone size, V gene, J gene, D gene, CDR3 DNA, CDR3 protein. A D gene is named only where the DNA matches it firmly. Expanded clones get a size class; other rows say once, few or many, or leave the size out.

size: -; V: TRBV29-1; J: TRBJ1-1; D: -; DNA: TGCAGCGTTGAAGATGTCGGGAAGAGCACTGAAGCTTTCTTT; CDR3: CSVEDVGKSTEAFF
size: -; V: TRBV10-1; J: TRBJ1-4; D: -; DNA: TGCGCCAGCAGTGATCGGAGGTTTGGTTACCAAGTTGCAACTAATGAAAAACTGTTTTTT; CDR3: CASSDRRFGYQVATNEKLFF
size: -; V: TRBV27; J: TRBJ1-5; D: TRBD1; DNA: TGTGCCAGCAGTTTAGCCGACAGGGGAAGGAGAAATAAGGAATCCAATCAGCCCCAGCATTTT; CDR3: CASSLADRGRRNKESNQPQHF
size: -; V: TRBV5-6; J: TRBJ1-2; D: -; DNA: TGTGCCAGCAGCTCAAAGACAGAAAACTATGGCTACACCTTC; CDR3: CASSSKTENYGYTF
size: -; V: TRBV19; J: TRBJ2-7; D: -; DNA: TGTGCCAGTAGTCACGCAGGGGTTGCCTACGAGCAGTACTTC; CDR3: CASSHAGVAYEQYF
size: -; V: TRBV6-5; J: TRBJ1-5; D: -; DNA: TGTGCCACGCGGCGGGGGGCTGGCAATCAGCCCCAGCATTTT; CDR3: CATRRGAGNQPQHF
size: -; V: TRBV7-9; J: TRBJ2-2; D: -; DNA: TGTGCCAGCAGCCCTCCTTTCGGAGGGAACACCGGGGAGCTGTTTTTT; CDR3: CASSPPFGGNTGELFF
size: -; V: TRBV9; J: TRBJ1-5; D: -; DNA: TGTGCCAGCAGCGCTGGAGAACAGCCCCAGCATTTT; CDR3: CASSAGEQPQHF
size: few; V: TRBV24-1; J: TRBJ2-7; D: -; DNA: TGTGCCACCCCCAGGGTTCGGAACTACGAGCAGTACTTC; CDR3: CATPRVRNYEQYF
size: -; V: TRBV11-3; J: TRBJ2-7; D: -; DNA: TGTGCCAGCAGCCTGACAGCTTCCTACGAGCAGTACTTC; CDR3: CASSLTASYEQYF
size: -; V: TRBV12-3/TRBV12-4; J: TRBJ2-7; D: -; DNA: TGTGCCAGCAGTTTAGACTACTACGAGCAGTACTTC; CDR3: CASSLDYYEQYF
size: -; V: TRBV7-3; J: TRBJ2-7; D: TRBD1; DNA: TGTGCCAGCAGCTTTGACAGGGGCAACTACGAGCAGTACTTC; CDR3: CASSFDRGNYEQYF
size: -; V: TRBV10-1; J: TRBJ1-3; D: TRBD1; DNA: TGCGCCAGCACCACGTCCCATCAGGGGGACTGGGCCTCACACTCTGGAAACACCATATATTTT; CDR3: CASTTSHQGDWASHSGNTIYF
size: -; V: TRBV7-6; J: TRBJ2-6; D: -; DNA: TGTGCCAGCAGTCAACAGGGAGCTGGGGCCAACGTCCTGACTTTC; CDR3: CASSQQGAGANVLTF
size: -; V: TRBV18; J: TRBJ1-1; D: -; DNA: TGTGCCAGCTCGGGGGCCTCGAACACTGAAGCTTTCTTT; CDR3: CASSGASNTEAFF
size: -; V: TRBV10-1; J: TRBJ2-7; D: TRBD1; DNA: TGCGCCAGCAGTGAGCGCTCTGGACAGGGGAAGCACGAGCAGTACTTC; CDR3: CASSERSGQGKHEQYF
size: few; V: TRBV10-3; J: TRBJ2-7; D: TRBD1; DNA: TGTGCCATCAGTGATTGGGACAGGGGAAGGTACGAGCAGTACTTC; CDR3: CAISDWDRGRYEQYF
size: once; V: TRBV27; J: TRBJ1-4; D: -; DNA: TGTGCCAGCAGCCTCTTATCCGGGGGGCGCGGTGAAAAACTGTTTTTT; CDR3: CASSLLSGGRGEKLFF
size: -; V: TRBV5-6; J: TRBJ1-5; D: TRBD1; DNA: TGTGCCAGCAGCCCGGGGACAGGTATTCAGCCCCAGCATTTT; CDR3: CASSPGTGIQPQHF
size: -; V: TRBV12-3/TRBV12-4; J: TRBJ1-2; D: TRBD1; DNA: TGTGCCAGCAGCTATACAGGGGTTGGCTACACCTTC; CDR3: CASSYTGVGYTF
size: -; V: TRBV24-1; J: TRBJ1-2; D: -; DNA: TGTGCCACCAGTGATTTGTCAGGGGACGGCTACACCTTC; CDR3: CATSDLSGDGYTF
size: -; V: TRBV6-5; J: TRBJ1-1; D: -; DNA: TGTGCCAGCTTAGGGGTCACCGAAGCTTTCTTT; CDR3: CASLGVTEAFF
size: -; V: TRBV9; J: TRBJ1-6; D: -; DNA: TGTGCCAGCAGCGTAGGGACTTACTATAATTCACCCCTCCACTTT; CDR3: CASSVGTYYNSPLHF
size: -; V: TRBV4-1; J: TRBJ1-5; D: TRBD1; DNA: TGCGCCAGCAGCCAGGTGACAGGGGTAGGACAGCCCCAGCATTTT; CDR3: CASSQVTGVGQPQHF
size: -; V: TRBV7-3; J: TRBJ1-1; D: -; DNA: TGTGCCAGCAGCTTATGGGCCTTTGGTAAAACCCCCACTGAAGCTTTCTTT; CDR3: CASSLWAFGKTPTEAFF
size: -; V: TRBV24-1; J: TRBJ1-3; D: -; DNA: TGTGCCACCAGCACCCCTTGGGGCGCGACTGGAAACACCATATATTTT; CDR3: CATSTPWGATGNTIYF
size: once; V: TRBV5-8; J: TRBJ1-1; D: TRBD1; DNA: TGTGCCAGCAGCTTGACCAGGGGGTTGAACACTGAAGCTTTCTTT; CDR3: CASSLTRGLNTEAFF
size: -; V: TRBV14; J: TRBJ2-3; D: TRBD1; DNA: TGTGCCAGCAGCCAAGATGGGACAGGCAACACAGATACGCAGTATTTT; CDR3: CASSQDGTGNTDTQYF
size: -; V: TRBV20-1; J: TRBJ2-5; D: -; DNA: TGCAGTGCGCCTCTCAGGGGAACCCAGTACTTC; CDR3: CSAPLRGTQYF
size: -; V: TRBV7-2; J: TRBJ1-1; D: -; DNA: TGTGCCAGCAGCTTAGGCCAGGGACTCACTGAAGCTTTCTTT; CDR3: CASSLGQGLTEAFF
size: -; V: TRBV11-2; J: TRBJ2-4; D: TRBD2; DNA: TGTGCCAGCGCCCTAGCGGGGAATAAAAACATTCAGTACTTC; CDR3: CASALAGNKNIQYF
size: -; V: TRBV9; J: TRBJ2-3; D: -; DNA: TGTGCCAGCAGCGCCCGCGGGTTGAGTCCAAGGCATGCAGATACGCAGTATTTT; CDR3: CASSARGLSPRHADTQYF
size: -; V: TRBV4-1; J: TRBJ1-5; D: TRBD1; DNA: TGCGCCAGCAGCCACGGACAGGGATTAGGCAATCAGCCCCAGCATTTT; CDR3: CASSHGQGLGNQPQHF
size: -; V: TRBV15; J: TRBJ2-3; D: -; DNA: TGTGCCACCAGCAGATCCAGGGGACCAGATACGCAGTATTTT; CDR3: CATSRSRGPDTQYF
size: -; V: TRBV7-9; J: TRBJ1-6; D: TRBD1; DNA: TGTGCCAGCAGCCCGGGACAGGGGGATTCACCCCTCCACTTT; CDR3: CASSPGQGDSPLHF
size: -; V: TRBV6-5; J: TRBJ2-1; D: TRBD2; DNA: TGTGCCAGCAGTTATGGGCTAGCGGACTTCTACAATGAGCAGTTCTTC; CDR3: CASSYGLADFYNEQFF
size: -; V: TRBV9; J: TRBJ2-5; D: -; DNA: TGTGCCAGCAGCGTAGGGGTCCAGGGGGAGACCCAGTACTTC; CDR3: CASSVGVQGETQYF
size: -; V: TRBV6-9; J: TRBJ2-2; D: TRBD2; DNA: TGTGCCAGCAGTGGACTAGCCTCGAACACCGGGGAGCTGTTTTTT; CDR3: CASSGLASNTGELFF
size: once; V: TRBV7-6; J: TRBJ2-7; D: TRBD2; DNA: TGTGCCAGCAGCCCTAGAGGAGCGGGGGGCACCTACGAGCAGTACTTC; CDR3: CASSPRGAGGTYEQYF
size: -; V: TRBV27; J: TRBJ2-7; D: TRBD1; DNA: TGTGCCAGCAGTTTTGGACAGGGGGCTATCTACGAGCAGTACTTC; CDR3: CASSFGQGAIYEQYF
size: -; V: TRBV7-9; J: TRBJ1-2; D: -; DNA: TGTGCCAGCAGCCTAGGTAGCTATGGCTACACCTTC; CDR3: CASSLGSYGYTF